These 7 T cell receptor beta chains came from one sample sequenced in a study of CXCR3-negative and CXCR3-positive naive CD8 T cells. TRB cDNA libraries were made by UMI-labeled 5' RACE. TCRdb re-called the 5' RACE reads and gives one entry per CDR3 protein, without DNA. This table holds 5,500 to 6,000 distinct CDR3 sequences. The sample comprised naive CXCR3- CD8+ T cells from blood. Sample subset: CD45RO-CCR7+CD27+CD95- naive CD8+ T cells lacking CXCR3 (TNR3-). The source of these receptors is a human donor in good health. Some clones in this sample may be carry-over from other donors' samples.

Considering frequency, this clonotype is medium-sized (0.01 to 0.1%). The V and J genes are TRBV10-3 and TRBJ2-7; TCRdb picks TRBD1, but there is no DNA to check that call. CDR3 length: 14 residues. Germline V gives CDR1 ENHRY, CDR2 SYGVKD. The CDR3 region is CAISSGEVSYEQYF.

The chain uses TRBV4-2 and TRBJ1-1. Germline CDR1 LGHNA, CDR2 YNFKEQ. CDR3 length: 16 residues. The CDR3 sequence: CASMRMAGLGDTEAFF.

This clonotype is identified as medium-sized from frequency. V is TRBV5-1 and J is TRBJ1-2. This CDR3 contains 15 residues. Germline assignment: CDR1 SGHRS and CDR2 YFSETQ. The CDR3 loop is CASSSRDGLNYGYTF.

The rearrangement links TRBV7-8 to TRBJ1-1; TCRdb picks TRBD1, but there is no DNA to check that call. CDR3 length: 16 residues. The V gene's germline CDR1 is SGHVS and CDR2 FQNEAQ. The CDR3 is CASSPSPTGPNTEAFF.

The rearrangement uses TRBV29-1 and TRBJ2-3; checking the TCRdb D call of TRBD2 is not possible without DNA. Germline CDR1 and CDR2: SQVTM and ANQGSEA. The CDR3 is made up of 18 amino acids. CDR3 protein: CSVEEGVAGGQITDTQYF.

The CDR3 reads CSALPGGRDEQYF. This chain connects TRBV29-1 to TRBJ2-7; TCRdb's D call of TRBD2 is untestable without DNA. The germline V gene encodes CDR1 SQVTM and CDR2 ANQGSEA. This CDR3 has 13 residues.

Measured by frequency, this clonotype is medium-sized (0.01 to 0.1%). This chain links TRBV12-3 or TRBV12-4 with TRBJ1-1. The CDR3 runs 14 residues. The CDR3 loop is CATLSGVESTEAFF.